This entry concerns a single T cell receptor (beta chain). What it binds is not known. The data derive from a study of cytomegalovirus exposure and HLA in healthy donors. The PCR employed 60 Vbeta primers together with 13 Jbeta primers. Here immunoSEQ multiplex PCR was the method, and the copy in TCRdb shows in-frame clones only, minus some. The profile covers more than 85,000 clones, with under 85% appearing a single time and 8.4% taken by the ten largest. Germline V gene lookup returns CDR1 MNHEY and CDR2 SMNVEV (reference sequence). The CDR3 spans 16 residues. The V and J ends lost 5 bases and 6 bases respectively, with 17 bases between them. The study, taken as a whole, reports: Earlier analysis looked at TCR beta V segments, and most were productive about 90% or about 30% of the time. Many donors carried some public TCRs, although rarity characterized most TCR sequences.

The genes are TRBV27 and TRBJ1-6; D is unclear. The clonotype originates from a man in his forties in good health and CMV-seronegative. What was sequenced was PBMCs. CDR3 amino acids: CASSPHTKARNSPLHF. The CDR3 DNA reads TGTGCCAGCAGTCCTCACACCAAAGCGCGTAATTCACCCCTCCACTTT.